A selection of T cell receptor beta chains follows, all from one sample in a study of blood T cells in healthy people across ages. One entry per CDR3 protein, called by TCRdb with MiXCR from the 5' RACE reads. In the table there are about 730,000 distinct CDR3 sequences, roughly 45% of which are singletons. The sequencing sample was made of blood. The source is an older woman in good health. The CDR3 runs from the conserved cysteine through the conserved F or W. D genes are given only for firm matches. The size field is filled for only some rows; it gives once, few, many or a size class.

clone_size	v_call	j_call	d_call	cdr3_aa	cdr3_nt
NA	TRBV5-1	TRBJ1-6	NA	CASSSTGTVNSPFHF	TGCGCCAGCAGTTCAACCGGGACGGTCAATTCACCCTTCCACTTT
NA	TRBV20-1	TRBJ2-1	TRBD2	CSAREGTSGSNEQFF	TGCAGTGCTAGAGAGGGGACTAGCGGGAGTAATGAGCAGTTCTTC
few	TRBV5-1	TRBJ1-5	NA	CASSLAPSSNNQPQHF	TGCGCCAGCAGCTTGGCCCCAAGCAGCAACAATCAGCCCCAGCATTTT
NA	TRBV7-2	TRBJ2-1	NA	CASSLAGVPTYEQFF	TGTGCCAGCAGCTTAGCCGGGGTCCCAACCTATGAGCAGTTCTTC
NA	TRBV20-1	TRBJ2-3	TRBD2	CSARPGGGAFTDTQYF	TGCAGTGCTAGACCGGGGGGAGGGGCCTTCACAGATACGCAGTATTTT
few	TRBV2	TRBJ1-6	NA	CASSERGRNSPLHF	TGTGCCAGCAGTGAACGGGGCCGTAATTCACCCCTCCACTTT
few	TRBV9	TRBJ2-1	TRBD2	CASSGGGRGYNEQFF	TGTGCCAGCTCGGGTGGCGGGAGGGGTTACAATGAGCAGTTCTTC
NA	TRBV12-3/TRBV12-4	TRBJ2-1	NA	CASSSPGTEQFF	TGTGCCAGCAGTTCCCCCGGGACCGAACAGTTCTTC
NA	TRBV29-1	TRBJ2-7	NA	CSVRVGHNTYEQYF	TGCAGCGTCCGAGTCGGACACAACACCTACGAGCAGTACTTC
NA	TRBV3-1	TRBJ1-2	NA	CASSQDLGYGYTF	TGTGCCAGCAGCCAAGATCTGGGCTATGGCTACACCTTC
NA	TRBV7-9	TRBJ2-7	NA	CASSFAGLTYEQYF	TGTGCCAGCAGCTTTGCTGGGCTAACCTACGAGCAGTACTTC
NA	TRBV5-1	TRBJ1-2	TRBD1	CASSWSTPGQGEEGGYTF	TGCGCCAGCAGCTGGAGTACTCCGGGACAGGGGGAAGAGGGTGGCTACACCTTC
NA	TRBV5-1	TRBJ1-1	TRBD1	CASSLPQPGQGTEAFF	TGCGCCAGCAGCTTGCCTCAACCGGGACAGGGCACTGAAGCTTTCTTT
few	TRBV29-1	TRBJ1-6	TRBD1	CSVGTGGNSPLHF	TGCAGCGTTGGGACAGGGGGGAATTCACCCCTCCACTTT
NA	TRBV6-2/TRBV6-3	TRBJ2-1	NA	CASSSPERGYNEQFF	TGTGCCAGCAGTTCACCGGAGAGGGGATACAATGAGCAGTTCTTC
few	TRBV11-3	TRBJ2-1	NA	CASSPNGGYEQFF	TGTGCCAGCAGCCCTAATGGGGGATATGAGCAGTTCTTC
few	TRBV29-1	TRBJ2-7	TRBD2	CSVVAGASGYEQYF	TGCAGCGTGGTAGCGGGAGCGTCCGGCTACGAGCAGTACTTC
NA	TRBV20-1	TRBJ2-1	NA	CSALTLHQETQFF	TGCAGTGCCTTGACACTTCACCAAGAGACCCAGTTCTTC
NA	TRBV30	TRBJ1-2	NA	CAWRTPGRYGYTF	TGTGCCTGGAGAACCCCGGGGCGGTATGGCTACACCTTC
NA	TRBV6-2/TRBV6-3	TRBJ2-1	TRBD2	CASSYWGTSGPNEQFF	TGTGCCAGCAGTTATTGGGGGACTAGCGGGCCCAATGAGCAGTTCTTC
few	TRBV5-1	TRBJ2-3	NA	CASSSGWDTQYF	TGCGCCAGCAGCTCGGGATGGGATACGCAGTATTTT
NA	TRBV20-1	TRBJ1-6	NA	CSAGEAQGKGSPLHF	TGCAGTGCTGGGGAGGCTCAGGGAAAGGGTTCACCCCTCCACTTT
few	TRBV6-9	TRBJ2-7	NA	CASSYSGTIHSYEQYF	TGTGCCAGCAGTTATTCGGGGACAATCCACTCCTACGAGCAGTACTTC
few	TRBV12-3/TRBV12-4	TRBJ2-7	TRBD2	CASSLFGGGPYEQYF	TGTGCCAGCAGTTTGTTCGGGGGGGGACCCTACGAGCAGTACTTC
many	TRBV24-1	TRBJ2-7	TRBD2	CATSAAGSSYEQYF	TGTGCCACCAGTGCAGCGGGGAGCTCCTACGAGCAGTACTTC
NA	TRBV4-2	TRBJ2-3	TRBD2	CASSRIAGASTDTQYF	TGTGCCAGCAGCCGAATAGCGGGGGCTAGCACAGATACGCAGTATTTT
many	TRBV7-8	TRBJ1-5	NA	CASSPDSNQPQHF	TGTGCCAGCAGCCCGGATAGCAATCAGCCCCAGCATTTT
few	TRBV10-3	TRBJ2-7	TRBD2	CAISESRLAIEQYF	TGTGCCATCAGTGAGTCCAGACTAGCGATCGAGCAGTACTTC
NA	TRBV6-2/TRBV6-3	TRBJ2-7	TRBD2	CASRTPGLAGVRDSYNEQYF	TGTGCCAGCAGAACCCCGGGACTAGCGGGAGTTAGGGACTCCTACAATGAGCAGTACTTC
few	TRBV28	TRBJ1-2	NA	CASSTGGLKDYGYTF	TGTGCCAGCAGTACCGGAGGACTCAAAGACTATGGCTACACCTTC
NA	TRBV10-1	TRBJ2-3	NA	CASSFGTPTDTQYF	TGCGCCAGCAGTTTCGGGACACCCACAGATACGCAGTATTTT
few	TRBV7-9	TRBJ1-2	NA	CASSLESGAHGYTF	TGTGCCAGCAGCTTAGAATCAGGGGCGCATGGCTACACCTTC
few	TRBV28	TRBJ2-6	NA	CVSGAGASGANVLTF	TGTGTCAGTGGGGCAGGTGCCTCTGGGGCCAACGTCCTGACTTTC
NA	TRBV7-2	TRBJ1-2	TRBD1	CASSSQGALGYTF	TGTGCCAGCAGCTCACAGGGGGCGCTTGGCTACACCTTC
many	TRBV6-2/TRBV6-3	TRBJ2-7	NA	CASSYSRGGLGDEQYF	TGTGCCAGCAGTTACTCTCGGGGCGGACTTGGGGACGAGCAGTACTTC
large	TRBV6-5	TRBJ2-7	TRBD2	CASRLLAGVPSYEQYF	TGTGCCAGCAGGCTACTAGCGGGGGTGCCCTCCTACGAGCAGTACTTC
few	TRBV12-3/TRBV12-4	TRBJ2-7	NA	CASSFPQGGYEQYF	TGTGCCAGCAGTTTCCCACAGGGAGGCTACGAGCAGTACTTC
few	TRBV6-2/TRBV6-3	TRBJ2-1	TRBD2	CASSTKRERNEQFF	TGTGCCAGCAGTACTAAGCGGGAGAGGAATGAGCAGTTCTTC
NA	TRBV3-1	TRBJ2-3	NA	CASSHPPTSRYTDTQYF	TGTGCCAGCAGCCACCCCCCGACTAGTAGATACACAGATACGCAGTATTTT
NA	TRBV20-1	TRBJ2-3	TRBD2	CSASSSGVNTDTQYF	TGCAGTGCTAGCTCTAGCGGGGTCAACACAGATACGCAGTATTTT
NA	TRBV3-1	TRBJ2-1	TRBD2	CASSPSLAGNNEQFF	TGTGCCAGCAGCCCCTCCCTAGCGGGGAACAATGAGCAGTTCTTC
NA	TRBV16	TRBJ1-6	NA	CASSPGPRNSPLHF	TGTGCCAGCAGTCCGGGACCCAGAAATTCACCCCTCCACTTT
few	TRBV5-6	TRBJ2-1	TRBD2	CARDKAGGPGNEQFF	TGTGCCAGAGACAAAGCGGGGGGGCCAGGCAATGAGCAGTTCTTC
NA	TRBV27	TRBJ2-7	TRBD2	CASSSALIGGYEQYF	TGTGCCAGCAGTTCAGCCCTCATCGGGGGGTACGAGCAGTACTTC
NA	TRBV11-2	TRBJ2-7	TRBD1	CASSSGTGGDEQYF	TGTGCCAGCAGCTCCGGGACAGGGGGCGACGAGCAGTACTTC
NA	TRBV19	TRBJ2-1	NA	CASSIRRDSSYNEQFF	TGTGCCAGTAGTATACGGAGGGACAGCTCCTACAATGAGCAGTTCTTC
NA	TRBV7-9	TRBJ1-1	NA	CASSAETDGNTEAFF	TGTGCCAGCAGCGCTGAGACAGATGGTAACACTGAAGCTTTCTTT
NA	TRBV20-1	TRBJ2-5	TRBD2	CSARGNSGRAGETQYF	TGCAGTGCTAGAGGAAATAGCGGGAGGGCCGGGGAGACCCAGTACTTC
few	TRBV2	TRBJ1-6	TRBD1	CASSLRGPDNSPLHF	TGTGCCAGCAGTCTCAGGGGGCCGGATAATTCACCCCTCCACTTT
NA	TRBV3-1	TRBJ2-1	TRBD2	CTSSHSGETQFF	TGTACCAGCAGCCACAGCGGGGAGACCCAGTTCTTC
few	TRBV6-2/TRBV6-3	TRBJ2-1	TRBD2	CASSYSNGRAFDEQFF	TGTGCCAGCAGTTACTCGAACGGGAGGGCCTTCGATGAGCAGTTCTTC
NA	TRBV4-2	TRBJ1-2	TRBD1	CASSQTGTAGYTF	TGTGCCAGCAGCCAGACAGGGACGGCTGGCTACACCTTC
NA	TRBV12-3/TRBV12-4	TRBJ2-5	NA	CASGSDLTQYF	TGTGCCAGCGGGTCCGATTTGACCCAGTACTTC
NA	TRBV6-5	TRBJ2-3	NA	CATMSEGSVHLDTQYF	TGTGCCACCATGTCCGAGGGCTCTGTTCATTTAGATACGCAGTATTTT
few	TRBV20-1	TRBJ2-7	TRBD2	CSAPIAGGYEQYF	TGCAGTGCTCCCATAGCGGGGGGATACGAGCAGTACTTC
NA	TRBV7-3	TRBJ2-1	TRBD1	CASSLFGQGNNEQFF	TGTGCCAGCAGCTTATTCGGACAGGGAAACAATGAGCAGTTCTTC
NA	TRBV9	TRBJ2-1	TRBD2	CASSVEWGGEQFF	TGTGCCAGCAGCGTAGAATGGGGGGGAGAGCAGTTCTTC
NA	TRBV28	TRBJ2-3	NA	CASSPILSASTDTQYF	TGTGCCAGCAGTCCGATTTTAAGCGCTAGCACAGATACGCAGTATTTT
NA	TRBV15	TRBJ2-1	NA	CATSPKSPDSIEQFF	TGTGCCACCAGCCCAAAAAGCCCCGACAGTATTGAGCAGTTCTTC
few	TRBV6-5	TRBJ1-5	NA	CASRPTQGRGQPQHF	TGTGCCAGCAGACCCACACAGGGTCGAGGACAGCCCCAGCATTTT